This T cell receptor beta chain was sequenced during a study of T cell repertoires in cytomegalovirus infection. Study overall: Public TCR beta signatures were indicative of both CMV infection and a matching HLA type.

This clonotype was counted between two and nine times. Its antigen is not known. Germline CDR1 and CDR2: SGHDN and FVKESK. Trimming left V 4 bases short and J 0 bases short, with 16 bases between. The CDR3 is 17 amino acids. TCRdb recomputed calls from the reads with MiXCR, one row per CDR3 protein. This sample has tens of thousands of distinct CDR3 sequences, with 20% to 25% found just once. Study-wide results and caveats: HLA-C-restricted CMV clonotypes gave the most frequent clonotype in two of eight donors. Using cumulative public TCR beta family frequency, the authors identified those who carried CMV together with the relevant HLA.

The chain employs TRBV14 and TRBJ2-1; D call uncertain. The TCR was taken from a human donor in good health (CMV status not recorded). Some clones in this sample may be carry-over from other donors' samples. Sequenced material: PBMCs, sequenced either directly or after in vitro stimulation (not recorded which). The CDR3: CASSPWTRTSSYNEQFF. The CDR3 nucleotides read TGTGCCAGCAGCCCCTGGACGCGCACGAGCTCCTACAATGAGCAGTTCTTC.